This is a list of T cell receptor beta chains from one sample in a study of blood T cell repertoires in COVID-19. The repertoire was sequenced with immunoSEQ multiplex PCR; TCRdb's copy has only in-frame clones and lacks some. The table records about 300,000 clones, about 90% of them present only once. Sample: PBMCs or T cells enriched from blood (not recorded which). All receptors derive from a woman aged 45-60 years who had been exposed to COVID-19. The CDR3 runs from the conserved cysteine through the conserved F or W. A D gene is named only where the DNA matches it firmly. Not every row has a clone size; where given, it reads once, few, many or a size class.

cdr3_length | j_call | clone_size | v_call | d_call | cdr3_aa | cdr3_nt
14 | TRBJ2-7 | NA | TRBV28 | NA | CASRSLEGSYEQYF | TGTGCCAGCAGAAGCCTAGAGGGCAGCTACGAGCAGTACTTC
13 | TRBJ1-1 | few | TRBV27 | NA | CASSFGSGQRAFF | TGTGCCAGCAGTTTCGGGTCGGGACAACGAGCTTTCTTT
13 | TRBJ2-7 | NA | TRBV12-3/TRBV12-4 | NA | CASSLRQGSEQYF | TGTGCCAGCAGTTTAAGGCAGGGGAGCGAGCAGTACTTC
12 | TRBJ2-7 | NA | TRBV29-1 | TRBD1 | CSCRDSQYEQYF | TGCAGCTGCCGGGACAGCCAATACGAGCAGTACTTC
17 | TRBJ1-3 | NA | TRBV5-5 | NA | CASSLAPGGRGGNTIYF | TGTGCCAGCAGCTTGGCTCCCGGGGGACGAGGTGGAAACACCATATATTTT
15 | TRBJ2-1 | NA | TRBV27 | NA | CASSLFRAGYNEQFF | TGTGCCAGCAGTTTATTCAGGGCGGGGTACAATGAGCAGTTCTTC
15 | TRBJ1-5 | few | TRBV27 | TRBD1 | CASRDRAGINQPQHF | TGTGCCAGCAGAGACAGGGCCGGAATCAATCAGCCCCAGCATTTT
20 | TRBJ2-2 | NA | TRBV28 | TRBD2 | CASSLGRGGSVQRHTGELFF | TGTGCCAGCAGTTTAGGGCGGGGGGGCTCGGTTCAGCGGCACACCGGGGAGCTGTTTTTT
12 | TRBJ2-2 | NA | TRBV12-3/TRBV12-4 | NA | CASTYITGELFF | TGTGCCAGCACCTATATCACCGGGGAGCTGTTTTTT
14 | TRBJ1-2 | NA | TRBV2 | TRBD1 | CASSQTGGAYGYTF | TGTGCCAGCAGTCAGACAGGGGGGGCCTATGGCTACACCTTC
11 | TRBJ1-2 | NA | TRBV20-1 | TRBD1 | CTTAGGYGYTF | TGCACTACGGCAGGGGGCTATGGCTACACCTTC
11 | TRBJ2-5 | NA | TRBV6-4 | NA | CASTIQETQYF | TGTGCCAGCACTATTCAAGAGACCCAGTACTTC
18 | TRBJ2-1 | NA | TRBV15 | TRBD1 | CATSKDRGRGNAYNEQFF | TGTGCCACCAGCAAGGACAGGGGGCGAGGTAATGCATACAATGAGCAGTTCTTC
14 | TRBJ1-2 | NA | TRBV6-5 | NA | CASSYGPALVGYTF | TGTGCCAGCAGCTACGGGCCCGCTCTGGTTGGCTACACCTTC
14 | TRBJ1-1 | NA | TRBV5-1 | TRBD1 | CASRSGGVNTEAFF | TGCGCCAGCAGATCAGGGGGTGTGAACACTGAAGCTTTCTTT
16 | TRBJ2-5 | NA | TRBV4-2 | TRBD1 | CASSRNSGQAGETQYF | TGTGCCAGCAGCCGAAACTCAGGACAGGCTGGGGAGACCCAGTACTTC
16 | TRBJ1-6 | NA | TRBV5-1 | TRBD1 | CASSLGGNRQGLPLHF | TGCGCCAGCAGCTTGGGTGGAAATCGACAGGGTTTACCCCTCCACTTT
15 | TRBJ1-1 | NA | TRBV15 | NA | CATSRDTNQNTEAFF | TGTGCCACCAGCAGAGATACAAATCAGAACACTGAAGCTTTCTTT
16 | TRBJ2-3 | NA | TRBV5-1 | TRBD1 | CASSLASDRSTDTQYF | TGCGCCAGCAGCTTGGCGTCGGACAGGTCAACAGATACGCAGTATTTT
16 | TRBJ2-1 | NA | TRBV10-3 | TRBD1 | CAISESVGTGNNEQFF | TGTGCCATCAGTGAGTCCGTCGGGACAGGGAACAATGAGCAGTTCTTC
13 | TRBJ2-1 | once | TRBV7-2 | NA | CASSWTSYNEQFF | TGTGCCAGCAGCTGGACATCCTACAATGAGCAGTTCTTC
17 | TRBJ1-2 | NA | TRBV4-1 | NA | CASSQGAAITAGDGYTF | TGCGCCAGCAGCCAAGGGGCCGCAATTACTGCCGGGGATGGCTACACCTTC
17 | TRBJ2-2 | NA | TRBV15 | NA | CATSRGIRGADTGELFF | TGTGCCACCAGCAGAGGGATAAGGGGCGCCGACACCGGGGAGCTGTTTTTT
11 | TRBJ2-7 | NA | TRBV29-1 | TRBD2 | CSGGSGYEQYF | TGCTCGGGGGGTTCTGGCTACGAGCAGTACTTC
14 | TRBJ2-5 | NA | TRBV15 | TRBD1 | CATSPTGGTETQYF | TGTGCCACCAGCCCGACAGGGGGCACGGAGACCCAGTACTTC
16 | TRBJ2-3 | NA | TRBV28 | TRBD2 | CASRTQRGSHTDTQYF | TGTGCCAGCAGAACCCAGCGGGGATCTCACACAGATACGCAGTATTTT
16 | TRBJ1-6 | NA | TRBV18 | TRBD1 | CASSHGQGAYNSPLHF | TGTGCCAGCTCACACGGACAGGGGGCCTATAATTCACCCCTCCACTTT
14 | TRBJ2-7 | NA | TRBV18 | NA | CASSPAGVTYEQYF | TGTGCCAGCTCACCAGCAGGGGTGACCTACGAGCAGTACTTC
16 | TRBJ2-2 | NA | TRBV19 | NA | CASSIRRLTNTGELFF | TGTGCCAGTAGTATTCGCAGGCTGACGAACACCGGGGAGCTGTTTTTT
16 | TRBJ2-3 | NA | TRBV6-5 | NA | CASSYLPFSRTDTQYF | TGTGCCAGCAGTTACCTCCCCTTTTCCCGCACAGATACGCAGTATTTT
18 | TRBJ2-5 | NA | TRBV7-8 | TRBD2 | CASSLARRLAGGAETQYF | TGTGCCAGCAGCTTAGCCCGTCGACTAGCGGGGGGTGCAGAGACCCAGTACTTC
13 | TRBJ1-4 | NA | TRBV27 | TRBD1 | CASGTGANEKLFF | TGTGCCAGTGGGACAGGGGCTAATGAAAAACTGTTTTTT
13 | TRBJ2-5 | NA | TRBV5-1 | TRBD2 | CARKKRGEETQYF | TGCGCCAGGAAAAAGCGGGGGGAAGAGACCCAGTACTTC
14 | TRBJ1-5 | once | TRBV5-6 | TRBD1 | CASSTGTGNQPQHF | TGTGCCAGCAGCACCGGGACAGGGAATCAGCCCCAGCATTTT
17 | TRBJ2-1 | NA | TRBV28 | NA | CASTLSSGQSSYNEQFF | TGTGCCAGCACCCTTTCGTCTGGACAGAGCTCCTACAATGAGCAGTTCTTC
15 | TRBJ1-1 | once | TRBV19 | NA | CASKSRGGAITEAFF | TGTGCCTCTAAAAGTCGGGGGGGGGCGATTACTGAAGCTTTCTTT
12 | TRBJ1-2 | NA | TRBV5-6 | NA | CASSVVDNGYTF | TGTGCCAGCAGCGTGGTGGACAATGGCTACACCTTC
13 | TRBJ1-3 | NA | TRBV30 | NA | CAWARFSGNTIYF | TGTGCCTGGGCCAGGTTCTCTGGAAACACCATATATTTT
15 | TRBJ2-3 | NA | TRBV5-1 | TRBD2 | CASSLGLAGTDTQYF | TGCGCCAGCAGCTTAGGACTAGCGGGCACAGATACGCAGTATTTT
15 | TRBJ2-7 | NA | TRBV19 | NA | CASSPGVERSYEQYF | TGTGCCAGTAGTCCCGGGGTAGAGCGGAGCTACGAGCAGTACTTC
14 | TRBJ2-3 | NA | TRBV6-5 | NA | CASRRTGTTDTQYF | TGTGCCAGCAGAAGAACAGGGACCACAGATACGCAGTATTTT
16 | TRBJ1-5 | NA | TRBV5-1 | NA | CASSFQERRDLRAQHF | TGCGCCAGCAGCTTTCAAGAACGGCGCGATCTTCGGGCCCAGCATTTT
14 | TRBJ2-3 | NA | TRBV19 | NA | CASKLRGVTDTQYF | TGTGCCAGTAAGTTAAGGGGTGTAACAGATACGCAGTATTTT
17 | TRBJ2-5 | NA | TRBV10-3 | TRBD2 | CAISGYQLAGGQETQYF | TGTGCCATCAGTGGGTACCAGCTAGCGGGGGGTCAAGAGACCCAGTACTTC
16 | TRBJ2-7 | once | TRBV5-1 | TRBD1 | CASSSGQGMISYEQYF | TGCGCCAGCAGCTCAGGACAGGGGATGATTTCCTACGAGCAGTACTTC